What follows are 20 T cell receptor beta chains derived from one specimen sequenced in a study of shared clonotypes between healthy human individuals. Sequenced by immunoSEQ multiplex PCR; TCRdb stores in-frame clones only, minus some. The sample has roughly 380,000 clones, roughly 96% seen once; the top ten hold 0.32%. Sequencing was done on a sample of memory CD8+ T cells sorted from blood. Documented subset: CD45RO+ cells pooled with CCR7-negative TemRA cells. Receptors were obtained from a man aged 30-40 years in good health.

V usage is TRBV7-3 and J usage is TRBJ2-1; possibly TRBD1 or TRBD2 for D (7 bases each). The V gene's germline CDR1 is SGHTA and CDR2 FQGTGA. The CDR3 runs to 14 residues. V lost 5 bases to trimming and J lost 7 bases, with 15 bases between them. CDR3 sequence: CASSPQGGSNEQFF. In DNA, the CDR3 is TGTGCCAGCAGCCCCCAGGGGGGGAGTAATGAGCAGTTCTTC.

CDR3: CASSESVGSYNEQFF. DNA for the CDR3: TGTGCCAGCAGTGAATCAGTCGGGTCTTACAATGAGCAGTTCTTC. This chain joins TRBV25-1 and TRBJ2-1; D remains ambiguous. This CDR3 has 15 residues. Looked up from germline, CDR1 is MGHDK and CDR2 is SYGVNS. V lost 1 base, J lost 4 bases, and 11 bases lay in between.

This chain links TRBV2 with TRBJ1-5; D is perhaps TRBD1 (5 bases). Germline V CDR1 and CDR2: SNHLY, FYNNEI. Trimming pared 6 bases from V and 1 base from J, leaving 19 bases between. CDR3 length: 17 residues. The CDR3, as DNA: TGTGCCAGCAGCGTACAGGCGCCTGGGTGGAGCAATCAGCCCCAGCATTTT. Its protein is CASSVQAPGWSNQPQHF. Full variable domain (outside the CDR3, taken from reference TRBV2 and TRBJ1-5): EPEVTQTPSHQVTQMGQEVILRCVPISNHLYFYWYRQILGQKVEFLVSFYNNEISEKSEIFDDQFSVERPDGSNFTLKIRSTKLEDSAMYFCASSVQAPGWSNQPQHFGDGTRLSIL.

Points on this clone: A junction end diverges from the germline sequence, so it may reflect a read error. The J gene is TRBJ2-5, the V gene TRBV28, with TRBD1 matching 8 bases. The CDR3 loop spans 14 amino acids. CDR1 and CDR2 from the germline V gene are MDHEN and SYDVKM. The CDR3 DNA reads as TGTGCCAGCCGTTTAGGACAGGGACAAGAGACCCAGTACTTC. Translation: CASRLGQGQETQYF.

The chain carries TRBV28 and TRBJ1-5, with unresolved D. Per germline, CDR1 MDHEN and CDR2 SYDVKM. The CDR3 extends over 14 amino acids. Trimming took off 5 bases at V and 5 bases at J, with 13 bases between the two ends. CDR3 residues: CASSLDGSHQPQHF. The CDR3, as DNA: TGTGCCAGCAGTCTCGACGGGAGTCATCAGCCCCAGCATTTT.

This clone was observed once. The chain employs TRBV19 and TRBJ2-5; TRBD2 aligns across 11 bases. Germline V gene lookup returns CDR1 LNHDA and CDR2 SQIVND (reference sequence). V lost 3 bases to trimming and J lost 4 bases; unmatched junction nucleotides: 7. The length of the CDR3 is 16 residues. Written as DNA, the CDR3 is TGTGCCAGTAGTATCCGACTAGCGGGATTCCCAGAGACCCAGTACTTC. Amino acid sequence: CASSIRLAGFPETQYF.

As concerns this clone: The sample holds other DNA sequences that translate to the same CDR3. The gene calls are TRBV25-1 and TRBJ2-2; no clear D gene. Germline loops: CDR1 MGHDK, CDR2 SYGVNS. With 5 bases removed from V and 0 bases from J, the gap between germline ends came to 4 bases. The CDR3 is 13 residues long. The CDR3 spells CASSRPNTGELFF. Written as DNA, the CDR3 is TGTGCCAGCAGTCGACCGAACACCGGGGAGCTGTTTTTT. Full variable domain (rest looked up from reference TRBV25-1 and TRBJ2-2): EADIYQTPRYLVIGTGKKITLECSQTMGHDKMYWYQQDPGMELHLIHYSYGVNSTEKGDLSSESTVSRIRTEHFPLTLESARPSHTSQYLCASSRPNTGELFFGEGSRLTVL.

The gene calls are TRBV7-9 and TRBJ2-5; 10 positions match TRBD1. CDR1 is SEHNR and CDR2 is FQNEAQ in the germline V gene (reference sequence). V was pared by 4 bases and J by 5 bases, with 4 bases of the junction left unmatched. The CDR3 is 14 amino acids. CDR3 DNA sequence: TGTGCCAGCAGCTCCCGGACAGGGGGGGAGACCCAGTACTTC. Protein product: CASSSRTGGETQYF.

This chain joins TRBV7-2 and TRBJ2-2, with 10 bases identical to TRBD2. The length of the CDR3 is 17 residues. Germline V lookup: CDR1 SGHTA, CDR2 FQGNSA. V shed 5 bases and J 4 bases; nucleotides not matched to a gene: 10. The CDR3 sequence: CASSAAGGPIGTGELFF. DNA of the CDR3: TGTGCCAGCAGCGCAGCGGGAGGGCCCATAGGCACCGGGGAGCTGTTTTTT.

The V call is TRBV12-5, the J call TRBJ2-1; TRBD1 aligns across 7 bases. The ends lost 2 bases at V and 8 bases at J; junction bases unmatched: 0. CDR1 LGHNT and CDR2 FRNRAP come from the germline V gene. The CDR3 runs to 12 residues. This chain's CDR3 is CASGLTGDEQFF. As DNA, the CDR3 is TGTGCTAGTGGTTTGACAGGGGATGAGCAGTTCTTC.

Details on this clone: The sample contains more than one DNA sequence encoding this CDR3. This chain uses TRBV28 with TRBJ2-7, with 10 bases aligning to TRBD1. CDR1 is MDHEN, CDR2 SYDVKM, per germline. The CDR3 runs to 14 residues. The junction had 6 bases not matched to a gene; V was cut back by 6 bases and J by 4 bases. In DNA, the CDR3 is TGTGCCAGCAGCCCCGGGACAGGGGTGTACGAGCAGTACTTC. It specifies CASSPGTGVYEQYF. Together with reference TRBV28 and TRBJ2-7, the CDR3 gives the full variable domain: DVKVTQSSRYLVKRTGEKVFLECVQDMDHENMFWYRQDPGLGLRLIYFSYDVKMKEKGDIPEGYSVSREKKERFSLILESASTNQTSMYLCASSPGTGVYEQYFGPGTRLTVT.

The V call is TRBV15, the J call TRBJ1-2; TRBD1 matches at 10 bases. From germline, CDR1 is LNHNV and CDR2 YYDKDF (reference sequence). Trimming cost V 3 bases and J 8 bases; bases outside gene matches: 12. The CDR3 contains 16 residues. Here the CDR3 DNA reads TGTGCCACCAGCAGGAATAGGGTCGGGACAGGGGACGGCTACACCTTC. It encodes CATSRNRVGTGDGYTF.

The V call is TRBV19, the J call TRBJ1-2; D unresolved. Germline CDR1 is LNHDA and CDR2 is SQIVND (reference sequence). This CDR3 contains 13 residues. The germline V and J ends were trimmed by 5 bases and 8 bases, with 15 bases remaining between them. In DNA form, the CDR3 reads TGTGCCAGTAGTGTCGTTCCCGTTTGGGGCTACACCTTC. Residues: CASSVVPVWGYTF.

On this clone itself: The same CDR3 also results from other DNA sequences found in this sample. This rearrangement joins TRBV5-1 to TRBJ2-3; the D gene is possibly TRBD2 (6 bases). This CDR3 has 14 residues. CDR1 and CDR2 (germline): SGHRS, YFSETQ. Trimming stripped 2 bases from V and 1 base from J, with 8 bases between. DNA of the CDR3: TGCGCCAGCAGCTTTACGGGAGGCACAGATACGCAGTATTTT. This translates into CASSFTGGTDTQYF.

This chain connects TRBV13 to TRBJ2-5; D call uncertain. The germline V and J ends were trimmed by 5 bases and 2 bases, with 9 bases remaining between them. Looked up from germline, CDR1 is PRHDT and CDR2 is FYEKMQ (reference sequence). CDR3 size: 13 residues. CDR3 coding DNA: TGTGCCAGCAGCGGTGCGGCACAAGAGACCCAGTACTTC. Encoded protein: CASSGAAQETQYF.

The J gene is TRBJ2-3, the V gene TRBV5-1, with D maybe TRBD2 (5 bases). V lost 2 bases to trimming and J lost 4 bases, with 14 bases between them. Per the germline V gene, CDR1 is SGHRS and CDR2 is YFSETQ. The CDR3 runs to 15 residues. CDR3 bases: TGCGCCAGCAGCTTCGGATCGGGGAGATCAGATACGCAGTATTTT. Amino acids: CASSFGSGRSDTQYF.

CDR3 in DNA: TGCAGTGCTAGCGGGTCACATGGCTACACCTTC. It specifies CSASGSHGYTF. The rearrangement joins TRBV20-1 to TRBJ1-2; D is undetermined. V was shortened by 3 bases and J by 6 bases, with 8 bases between the two germline ends. This CDR3 region has 11 residues. Germline-derived CDR1 and CDR2 are DFQATT and SNEGSKA (reference sequence).

V gene TRBV28 combines with J gene TRBJ2-1; D might be TRBD2 (5 bases). Trimming took off 4 bases at V and 0 bases at J, with 13 bases between the two ends. The CDR3 consists of 16 residues. The germline gives CDR1 MDHEN, CDR2 SYDVKM. DNA for the CDR3: TGTGCCAGCAGTTCACTACGGGGATTCTCCTACAATGAGCAGTTCTTC. Encoded protein: CASSSLRGFSYNEQFF.

This clone appeared a single time. This sequence joins TRBV5-1 and TRBJ2-3, with TRBD2 matching over 16 bases. V lost 1 base and J lost 3; bases outside the gene matches: 8. There are 19 residues in the CDR3. Germline CDR1 and CDR2: SGHRS and YFSETQ. CDR3 nucleotide sequence: TGCGCCAGCAGCTTGTCTGGGACTAGCGGGAGGGCCAGGACAGATACGCAGTATTTT. Amino acid sequence: CASSLSGTSGRARTDTQYF.

The chain couples TRBV7-3 to TRBJ1-2; possible D gene TRBD1, 6 bases. Looked up from germline, CDR1 is SGHTA and CDR2 is FQGTGA. Trimming removed 2 bases from V and 2 bases from J, with 6 bases in between. The CDR3 spans 13 residues. CDR3 DNA: TGTGCCAGCAGCTTAGGGACAAACTATGGCTACACCTTC. It encodes CASSLGTNYGYTF.